The source of this TCR beta chain is a study of cytomegalovirus exposure and HLA in healthy donors. Germline CDR1 and CDR2: SGHRS and YFSETQ. CDR3 length equals 14 residues. Primers: 60 Vbeta forward and 13 Jbeta reverse. The assay was immunoSEQ multiplex PCR, and TCRdb's table has in-frame clones only and misses some. Here the sample spans 120,000 or so clones, over 8.5% being singletons. This rearrangement joins TRBV5-1 to TRBJ2-5; possible D gene TRBD1, 6 bases. TRBJ2-7 explains the end of the DNA better; the J call may be wrong. The source is a woman aged 35 to 49 in good health and CMV-seropositive. Sequencing was performed on PBMCs. CDR3 sequence: CASSRGLGANEQYF. The CDR3 bases are TGCGCCAGCAGCAGGGGTTTGGGGGCGAACGAGCAGTACTTC.